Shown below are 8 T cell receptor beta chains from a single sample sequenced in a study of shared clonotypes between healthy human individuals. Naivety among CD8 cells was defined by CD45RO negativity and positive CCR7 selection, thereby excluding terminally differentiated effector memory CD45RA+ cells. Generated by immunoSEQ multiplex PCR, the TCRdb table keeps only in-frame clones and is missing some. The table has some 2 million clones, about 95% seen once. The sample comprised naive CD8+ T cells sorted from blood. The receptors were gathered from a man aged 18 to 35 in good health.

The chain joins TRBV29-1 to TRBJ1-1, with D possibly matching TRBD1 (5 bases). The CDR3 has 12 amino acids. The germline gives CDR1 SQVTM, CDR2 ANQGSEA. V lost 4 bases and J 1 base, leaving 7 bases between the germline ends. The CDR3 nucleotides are TGCAGCGTTGCAGGGCAGAACACTGAAGCTTTCTTT. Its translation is CSVAGQNTEAFF. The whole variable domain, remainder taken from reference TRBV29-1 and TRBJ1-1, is SAVISQKPSRDICQRGTSLTIQCQVDSQVTMMFWYRQQPGQSLTLIATANQGSEATYESGFVIDKFPISRPNLTFSTLTVSNMSPEDSSIYLCSVAGQNTEAFFGQGTRLTVV.

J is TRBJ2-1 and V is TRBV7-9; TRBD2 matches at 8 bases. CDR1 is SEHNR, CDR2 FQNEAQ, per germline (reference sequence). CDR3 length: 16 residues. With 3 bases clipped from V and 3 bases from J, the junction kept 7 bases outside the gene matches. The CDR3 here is CASSFPGRENYNEQFF. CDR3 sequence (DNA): TGTGCCAGCAGCTTCCCCGGGAGGGAGAACTACAATGAGCAGTTCTTC.

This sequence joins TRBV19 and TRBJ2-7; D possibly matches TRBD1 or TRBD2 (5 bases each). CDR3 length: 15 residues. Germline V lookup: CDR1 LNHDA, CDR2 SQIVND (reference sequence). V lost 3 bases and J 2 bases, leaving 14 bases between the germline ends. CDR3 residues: CASSMGPGPAYEQYF. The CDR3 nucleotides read TGTGCCAGTAGTATGGGACCGGGACCGGCCTACGAGCAGTACTTC.

The DNA of the CDR3 is TGTGCCAGCAGTTCGGTGGGGGGCACTGAAGCTTTCTTT. It codes for CASSSVGGTEAFF. V usage is TRBV27 and J usage is TRBJ1-1; a possible D gene is TRBD1 (5 bases). The V and J ends lost 4 bases and 4 bases respectively, with 10 bases between them. This CDR3 has 13 residues. Germline V gene sequence: CDR1 MNHEY, CDR2 SMNVEV (reference sequence).

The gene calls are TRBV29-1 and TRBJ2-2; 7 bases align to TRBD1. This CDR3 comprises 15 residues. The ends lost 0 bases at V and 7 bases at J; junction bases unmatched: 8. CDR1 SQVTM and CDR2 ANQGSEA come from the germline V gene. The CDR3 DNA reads TGCAGCGTTGAAGAACCCGACAGGGTCGACGGGGAGCTGTTTTTT. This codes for CSVEEPDRVDGELFF.

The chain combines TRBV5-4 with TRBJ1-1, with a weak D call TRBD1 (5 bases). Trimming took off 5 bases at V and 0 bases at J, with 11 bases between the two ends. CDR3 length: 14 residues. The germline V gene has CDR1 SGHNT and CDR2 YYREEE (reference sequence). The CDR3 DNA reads TGTGCCAGCAGTCCGGACATCATGAACACTGAAGCTTTCTTT. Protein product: CASSPDIMNTEAFF.

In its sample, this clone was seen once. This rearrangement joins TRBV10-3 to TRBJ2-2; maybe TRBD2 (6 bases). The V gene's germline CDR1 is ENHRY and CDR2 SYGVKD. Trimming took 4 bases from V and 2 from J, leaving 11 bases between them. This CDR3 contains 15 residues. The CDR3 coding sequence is TGTGCCATCAGTGCCCGGGACTTAAACACCGGGGAGCTGTTTTTT. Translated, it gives CAISARDLNTGELFF.

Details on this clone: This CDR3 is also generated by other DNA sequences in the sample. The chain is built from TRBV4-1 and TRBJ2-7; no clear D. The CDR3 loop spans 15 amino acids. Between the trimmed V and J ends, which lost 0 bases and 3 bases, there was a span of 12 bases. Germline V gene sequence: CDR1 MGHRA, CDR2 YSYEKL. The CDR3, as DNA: TGCGCCAGCAGCCAAGACCCAGGTGGGAACTACGAGCAGTACTTC. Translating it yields CASSQDPGGNYEQYF.